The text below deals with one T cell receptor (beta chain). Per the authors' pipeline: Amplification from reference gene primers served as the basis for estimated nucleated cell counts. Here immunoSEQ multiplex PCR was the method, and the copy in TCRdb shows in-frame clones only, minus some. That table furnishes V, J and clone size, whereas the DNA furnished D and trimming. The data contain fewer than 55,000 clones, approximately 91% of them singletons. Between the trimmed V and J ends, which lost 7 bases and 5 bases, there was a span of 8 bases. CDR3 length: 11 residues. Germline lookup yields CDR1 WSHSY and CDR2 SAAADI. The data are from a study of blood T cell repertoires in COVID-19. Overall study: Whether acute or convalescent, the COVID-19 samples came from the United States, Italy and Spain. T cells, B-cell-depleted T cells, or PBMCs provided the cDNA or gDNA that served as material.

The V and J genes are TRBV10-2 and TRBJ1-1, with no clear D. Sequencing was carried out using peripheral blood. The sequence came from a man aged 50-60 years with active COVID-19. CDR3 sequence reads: CASTPGTEAFF. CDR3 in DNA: TGCGCCAGCACCCCGGGGACTGAAGCTTTCTTT.